What follows is one T cell receptor beta chain and its context. Its antigen is still unknown. The PCR made use of 60 Vbeta and 13 Jbeta primers. The data were produced by immunoSEQ multiplex PCR, yet TCRdb's version contains in-frame clones alone and is incomplete. The sample lists under 75,000 clones, almost 70% occurring once. This sample was taken from a study of cytomegalovirus exposure and HLA in healthy donors. Findings of the study overall: A few CMV-associated chains were confirmed in vitro to be specific for CMV antigens.

V lost 9 bases and J lost 11; bases outside the gene matches: 20. CDR3 length equals 16 residues. Germline V gene data show CDR1 as SGHDT and CDR2 as YYEEEE. The source of this sequence is a man aged 40-55 years in good health and CMV-seropositive. The chain is built from TRBV5-6 and TRBJ1-6, with 7 bases aligning to TRBD1. Source material: PBMCs. This CDR3 reads CATSFDREPNLTPLHF. The CDR3 coding sequence is TGTGCCACCTCGTTCGACAGGGAACCCAATTTAACACCCCTCCACTTT. Combining the CDR3 with reference TRBV5-6 and TRBJ1-6 gives the whole variable domain DAGVTQSPTHLIKTRGQQVTLRCSPKSGHDTVSWYQQALGQGPQFIFQYYEEEERQRGNFPDRFSGHQFPNYSSELNVNALLLGDSALYLCATSFDREPNLTPLHFGNGTRLTVT.